This T cell receptor beta chain was sequenced for a study of regulatory T cells in long-lasting Graves disease. The time point is: newly diagnosed GD, antithyroid drugs for less than 3 months. Researchers made the TCR library from RNA that was extracted from PBMCs. Arm-PCR of CDR3 regions with iRepertoire HTBI primers generated TCR beta libraries. TCRdb used MiXCR to reprocess the multiplex PCR reads, holding one entry per CDR3 protein. The table has about 560,000 distinct CDR3 sequences, roughly a sixth seen once. Trimming cost V 4 bases and J 6 bases; bases outside gene matches: 9. Germline V CDR1 and CDR2: SGDLS, YYNGEE. The CDR3 has 14 amino acids. A further study also used this sample, focusing on T cells in Graves' hyperthyroidism and ophthalmopathy. That study adds: It was uncontrolled infection, other autoimmune disease, pregnancy or lactation that excluded patients.

This sample comprised peripheral blood mononuclear cells (PBMCs), obtained at new diagnosis, from a patient treated with antithyroid drugs. The rearrangement uses TRBV9 and TRBJ1-1, with 7 positions matching TRBD1. This receptor was taken from a man aged 18-30 years with Graves disease. As DNA, the CDR3 is TGTGCCAGCAGCCCCCCGACAGGGTCCCCTGAAGCTTTCTTT. This sequence encodes CASSPPTGSPEAFF.